This T cell receptor beta chain was documented in a study of technical replicates of blood from four donors. Looked up from germline, CDR1 is SNHLY and CDR2 is FYNNEI. With V trimmed by 0 bases and J by 8 bases, 15 bases remained unmatched. This CDR3 is 18 amino acids long. Using immunoSEQ multiplex PCR, the repertoire was profiled, and TCRdb retains in-frame clones only, with some absent. There are approximately 12,000 clones in the sample; around 75% occur only once, and more than 10% lies in the top ten. The receptor was isolated from a human donor in good health. The rearrangement joins TRBV2 to TRBJ2-1, with 8 bases matching TRBD2. The sequenced sample consisted of PBMCs. CDR3 loop: CASSEAEVPGLGRDEQFF. The CDR3 bases are TGTGCCAGCAGTGAAGCGGAAGTACCGGGACTAGGTCGTGATGAGCAGTTCTTC.